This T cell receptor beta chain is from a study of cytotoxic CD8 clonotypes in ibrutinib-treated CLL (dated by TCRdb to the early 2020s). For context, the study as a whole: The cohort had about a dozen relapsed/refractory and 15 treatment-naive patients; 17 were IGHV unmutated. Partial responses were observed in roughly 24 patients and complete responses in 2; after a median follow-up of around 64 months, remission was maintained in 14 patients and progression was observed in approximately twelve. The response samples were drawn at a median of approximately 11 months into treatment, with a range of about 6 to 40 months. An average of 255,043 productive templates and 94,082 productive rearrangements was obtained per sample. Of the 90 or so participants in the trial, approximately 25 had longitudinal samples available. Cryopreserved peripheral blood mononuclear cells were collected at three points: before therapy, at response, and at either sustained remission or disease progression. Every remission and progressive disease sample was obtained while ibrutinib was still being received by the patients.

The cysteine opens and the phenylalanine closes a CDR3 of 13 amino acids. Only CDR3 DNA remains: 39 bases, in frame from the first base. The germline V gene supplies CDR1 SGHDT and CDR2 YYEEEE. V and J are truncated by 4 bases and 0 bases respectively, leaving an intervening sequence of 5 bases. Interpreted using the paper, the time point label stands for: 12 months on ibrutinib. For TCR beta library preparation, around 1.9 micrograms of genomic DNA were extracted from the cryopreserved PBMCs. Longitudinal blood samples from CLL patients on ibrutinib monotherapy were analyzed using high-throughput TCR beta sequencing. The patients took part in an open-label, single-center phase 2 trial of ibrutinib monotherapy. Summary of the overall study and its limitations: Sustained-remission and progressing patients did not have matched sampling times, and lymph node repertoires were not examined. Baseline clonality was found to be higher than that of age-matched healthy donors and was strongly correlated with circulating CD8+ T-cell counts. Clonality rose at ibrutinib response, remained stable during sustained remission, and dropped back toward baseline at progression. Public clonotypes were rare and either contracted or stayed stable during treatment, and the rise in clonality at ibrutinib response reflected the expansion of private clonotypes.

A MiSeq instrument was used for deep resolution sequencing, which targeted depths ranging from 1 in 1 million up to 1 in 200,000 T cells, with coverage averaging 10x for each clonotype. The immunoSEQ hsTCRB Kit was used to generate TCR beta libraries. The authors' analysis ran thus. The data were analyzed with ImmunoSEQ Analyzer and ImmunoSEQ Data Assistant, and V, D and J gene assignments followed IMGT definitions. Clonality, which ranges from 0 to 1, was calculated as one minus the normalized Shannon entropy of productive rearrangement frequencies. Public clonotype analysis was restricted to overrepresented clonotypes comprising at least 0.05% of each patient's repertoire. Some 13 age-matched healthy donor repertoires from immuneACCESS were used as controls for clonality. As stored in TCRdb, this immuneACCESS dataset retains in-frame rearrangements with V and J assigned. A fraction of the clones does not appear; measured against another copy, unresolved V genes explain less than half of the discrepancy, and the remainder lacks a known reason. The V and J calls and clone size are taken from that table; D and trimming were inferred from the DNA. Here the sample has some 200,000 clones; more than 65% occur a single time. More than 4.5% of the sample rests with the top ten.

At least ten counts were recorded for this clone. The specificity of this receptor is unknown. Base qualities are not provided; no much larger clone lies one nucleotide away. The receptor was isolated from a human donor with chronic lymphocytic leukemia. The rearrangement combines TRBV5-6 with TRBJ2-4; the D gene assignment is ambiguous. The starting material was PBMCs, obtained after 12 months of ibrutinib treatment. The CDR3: CASSHLAKNIQYF. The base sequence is TGTGCCAGCAGCCATCTAGCCAAAAACATTCAGTACTTC.